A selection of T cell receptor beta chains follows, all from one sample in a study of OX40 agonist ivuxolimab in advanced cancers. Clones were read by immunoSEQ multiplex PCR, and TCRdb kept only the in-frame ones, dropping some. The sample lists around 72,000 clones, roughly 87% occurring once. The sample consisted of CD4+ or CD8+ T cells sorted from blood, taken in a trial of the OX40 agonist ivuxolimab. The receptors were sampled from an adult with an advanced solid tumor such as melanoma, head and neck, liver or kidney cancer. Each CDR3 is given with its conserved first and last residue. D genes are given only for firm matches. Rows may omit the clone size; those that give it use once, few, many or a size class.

cdr3_nt: TGTGCCAGCAGCTTGGGGAAGGGGAACACAGATACGCAGTATTTT
cdr3_aa: CASSLGKGNTDTQYF
d_call: .
clone_size: .
v_call: TRBV5-5
j_call: TRBJ2-3

cdr3_nt: TGTGCCAGCAGTGCAAACCGGGACACGGACCTATATTTT
cdr3_aa: CASSANRDTDLYF
d_call: .
clone_size: .
v_call: TRBV13
j_call: TRBJ1-3

cdr3_nt: TGTGCCAGCAGCTTACTGTACACGGAAAGCTCCTACGAGCAGTACTTC
cdr3_aa: CASSLLYTESSYEQYF
d_call: .
clone_size: once
v_call: TRBV7-9
j_call: TRBJ2-7

cdr3_nt: TGTGCCAGCAGTTACTTTCCGGGGCCTAATTCACCCCTCCACTTT
cdr3_aa: CASSYFPGPNSPLHF
d_call: .
clone_size: .
v_call: TRBV6-6
j_call: TRBJ1-6

cdr3_nt: TGTGCCAGCAGCCTCCGGGATATAACAGATACGCAGTATTTT
cdr3_aa: CASSLRDITDTQYF
d_call: .
clone_size: .
v_call: TRBV5-4
j_call: TRBJ2-3

cdr3_nt: TGCGCCAGCAGCCCGTGGACAGGGGGCGGTAGCGGGGAGCTGTTTTTT
cdr3_aa: CASSPWTGGGSGELFF
d_call: TRBD1
clone_size: once
v_call: TRBV5-1
j_call: TRBJ2-2

cdr3_nt: TGTGCCAGCAGTGTAAATCAGGGAACGAACACTGAAGCTTTCTTT
cdr3_aa: CASSVNQGTNTEAFF
d_call: .
clone_size: few
v_call: TRBV2
j_call: TRBJ1-1

cdr3_nt: TGCGCCAGCAGCGGAGTAAGTGGCAGGGTCGGCTCTGGAAACACCATATATTTT
cdr3_aa: CASSGVSGRVGSGNTIYF
d_call: .
clone_size: .
v_call: TRBV5-1
j_call: TRBJ1-3

cdr3_nt: TGCGCCAGCAGCCAAGATCGGTTCCAGCCCCAGCATTTT
cdr3_aa: CASSQDRFQPQHF
d_call: .
clone_size: .
v_call: TRBV4-1
j_call: TRBJ1-5

cdr3_nt: TGTGCCAGCAGCGTAGGAGCGGGAGTTGGGGCCGGGGAGCTGTTTTTT
cdr3_aa: CASSVGAGVGAGELFF
d_call: TRBD2
clone_size: .
v_call: TRBV9
j_call: TRBJ2-2

cdr3_nt: TGCGCCAGCAGCCAAGATGGTGGGGCTCGGCGGACTGAAGCTTTCTTT
cdr3_aa: CASSQDGGARRTEAFF
d_call: .
clone_size: .
v_call: TRBV4-1
j_call: TRBJ1-1

cdr3_nt: TGTGCCAGCAGGCACAATCAACCGAACACCGGGGAGCTGTTTTTT
cdr3_aa: CASRHNQPNTGELFF
d_call: .
clone_size: .
v_call: TRBV7-9
j_call: TRBJ2-2

cdr3_nt: TGTGCCAGCAGTTCCGGGACAGACTATTCACCCCTCCACTTT
cdr3_aa: CASSSGTDYSPLHF
d_call: TRBD1
clone_size: .
v_call: TRBV6-4
j_call: TRBJ1-6

cdr3_nt: TGTGCCATCACGGACAGTGACAATCAGCCCCAGCATTTT
cdr3_aa: CAITDSDNQPQHF
d_call: .
clone_size: .
v_call: TRBV10-3
j_call: TRBJ1-5

cdr3_nt: TGTGCCAGCAGTGCCGACAGGGGGGAGACCCAGTACTTC
cdr3_aa: CASSADRGETQYF
d_call: TRBD1
clone_size: .
v_call: TRBV6-1
j_call: TRBJ2-5

cdr3_nt: TGTGCCATCAACGCAGGGACGACAGATGAGCAGTTCTTC
cdr3_aa: CAINAGTTDEQFF
d_call: .
clone_size: .
v_call: TRBV10-3
j_call: TRBJ2-1

cdr3_nt: TGCGCCAGCAGCTTGGGGGTGGGAGTAAACTACGAGCAGTACTTC
cdr3_aa: CASSLGVGVNYEQYF
d_call: .
clone_size: .
v_call: TRBV5-1
j_call: TRBJ2-7

cdr3_nt: TGCGCCAGCAGGAACCTTTTCGGCAGCTCCTATAATTCACCCCTCCACTTT
cdr3_aa: CASRNLFGSSYNSPLHF
d_call: .
clone_size: .
v_call: TRBV10-2
j_call: TRBJ1-6

cdr3_nt: TGCGCCAGCAGCTTCTCGGGTTCGCTCGACGAGCAGTACTTC
cdr3_aa: CASSFSGSLDEQYF
d_call: .
clone_size: .
v_call: TRBV5-1
j_call: TRBJ2-7

cdr3_nt: TGCGCCAGCAGCTTGATAGGAAGGGGGCAGGGGGTGAATGAGCAGTTCTTC
cdr3_aa: CASSLIGRGQGVNEQFF
d_call: TRBD1
clone_size: .
v_call: TRBV5-1
j_call: TRBJ2-1

cdr3_nt: TGTGCCATCAGCGATACTACTAATGAAAAACTGTTTTTT
cdr3_aa: CAISDTTNEKLFF
d_call: .
clone_size: .
v_call: TRBV10-3
j_call: TRBJ1-4

cdr3_nt: TGTGCCAGCAGTGGGGACACATTTAGCAATCAGCCCCAGCATTTT
cdr3_aa: CASSGDTFSNQPQHF
d_call: .
clone_size: .
v_call: TRBV28
j_call: TRBJ1-5

cdr3_nt: TGCGCCAGCAGCAAAGGGGACAGTTACAATGAGCAGTTCTTC
cdr3_aa: CASSKGDSYNEQFF
d_call: TRBD1
clone_size: .
v_call: TRBV5-1
j_call: TRBJ2-1

cdr3_nt: TGCGCCAGCAGCTGGGGTGGGACTATTAATGAGCAGTTCTTC
cdr3_aa: CASSWGGTINEQFF
d_call: TRBD2
clone_size: .
v_call: TRBV5-1
j_call: TRBJ2-1

cdr3_nt: TGTGCCAGCAGTGGCTGGCAGGTGGGCACTGAAGCTTTCTTT
cdr3_aa: CASSGWQVGTEAFF
d_call: .
clone_size: .
v_call: TRBV6-1
j_call: TRBJ1-1

cdr3_nt: TGTGCCAGCAGTTACCACGGACAGTACTTGAACACTGAAGCTTTCTTT
cdr3_aa: CASSYHGQYLNTEAFF
d_call: .
clone_size: .
v_call: TRBV6-6
j_call: TRBJ1-1

cdr3_nt: TGCAGCGTCCGACAGGGCCCAGATACGCAGTATTTT
cdr3_aa: CSVRQGPDTQYF
d_call: TRBD1
clone_size: once
v_call: TRBV29-1
j_call: TRBJ2-3

cdr3_nt: TGTGCCAGCAGTGAACAGGGCAGGGCTTTCGCTGAAGCTTTCTTT
cdr3_aa: CASSEQGRAFAEAFF
d_call: .
clone_size: .
v_call: TRBV2
j_call: TRBJ1-1

cdr3_nt: TGTGCCAGCAGTGAAGGGAGACTAGCGGGAGAGGGCTACGAGCAGTACTTC
cdr3_aa: CASSEGRLAGEGYEQYF
d_call: TRBD2
clone_size: .
v_call: TRBV6-1
j_call: TRBJ2-7

cdr3_nt: TGCAGCGTTAGCCGGACGTATGGCTACACCTTC
cdr3_aa: CSVSRTYGYTF
d_call: .
clone_size: few
v_call: TRBV29-1
j_call: TRBJ1-2

cdr3_nt: TGTGCCAGCAGCGTAGCGACCGGCAGCGGCTACGAGCAGTACTTC
cdr3_aa: CASSVATGSGYEQYF
d_call: .
clone_size: .
v_call: TRBV9
j_call: TRBJ2-7

cdr3_nt: TGCAGCGTTTGGGTCGGGGGGATAAACACTGAAGCTTTCTTT
cdr3_aa: CSVWVGGINTEAFF
d_call: .
clone_size: .
v_call: TRBV29-1
j_call: TRBJ1-1

cdr3_nt: TGTGCCAGCAGCTTAGAGGCGGAGGGTACGCAGTATTTT
cdr3_aa: CASSLEAEGTQYF
d_call: .
clone_size: .
v_call: TRBV7-2
j_call: TRBJ2-3

cdr3_nt: TGTGCCAGCAGCCGGGGGGACTATGGCTACACCTTC
cdr3_aa: CASSRGDYGYTF
d_call: .
clone_size: .
v_call: TRBV28
j_call: TRBJ1-2

cdr3_nt: TGTGCCAGCAGTTTAGGACAGGGGGTTAACGAGCAGTACTTC
cdr3_aa: CASSLGQGVNEQYF
d_call: TRBD1
clone_size: .
v_call: TRBV27
j_call: TRBJ2-7

cdr3_nt: TGTGCCAGCAGCTACAGACAGGGCGATACGCAGTATTTT
cdr3_aa: CASSYRQGDTQYF
d_call: TRBD1
clone_size: .
v_call: TRBV7-2
j_call: TRBJ2-3

cdr3_nt: TGCGCCAGCAGCTCTCCCTCGGTAGCGGGGGTCACAGATACGCAGTATTTT
cdr3_aa: CASSSPSVAGVTDTQYF
d_call: TRBD2
clone_size: .
v_call: TRBV5-1
j_call: TRBJ2-3

cdr3_nt: TGTGCCAGCAGCGCCGACTTTTTGAACACTGAAGCTTTCTTT
cdr3_aa: CASSADFLNTEAFF
d_call: .
clone_size: .
v_call: TRBV9
j_call: TRBJ1-1

cdr3_nt: TGTGCCAGCAGCTTGGGGGTTCGGAACTATGGCTACACCTTC
cdr3_aa: CASSLGVRNYGYTF
d_call: .
clone_size: .
v_call: TRBV5-5
j_call: TRBJ1-2

cdr3_nt: TGCAGCGCCCGCGAAGGTAGCACCGGGGAGCTGTTTTTT
cdr3_aa: CSAREGSTGELFF
d_call: .
clone_size: .
v_call: TRBV29-1
j_call: TRBJ2-2